The 26 T cell receptor beta chains below were found in one sample sequenced in a study of CD8 T cells in Susac syndrome. With random hexamers, reverse transcription was performed on about 0.45 to 1 ug of RNA. TCRdb re-called the immunoSEQ multiplex PCR reads through MiXCR, storing one row per CDR3 protein. This sample has around 170,000 distinct CDR3 sequences, with just under 95% found just once. Source material: CD8+ T cells from PBMCs. The receptors were gathered from a human donor with Susac syndrome.

This clonotype was counted once. The chain joins TRBV30 to TRBJ2-5, with TRBD1 matching over 10 bases. Trimming took 4 bases from V and 2 from J; bases not matched to a gene: 7. The germline gives CDR1 GTSNPN, CDR2 SVGIG (reference sequence). The CDR3 runs to 15 residues. The chain's CDR3 is CAWIRTGGSQETQYF. The DNA of the CDR3 is TGTGCCTGGATCCGGACAGGGGGGTCTCAAGAGACCCAGTACTTC.

This sequence joins TRBV19 and TRBJ2-7; possible D gene TRBD2, 6 bases. Deletions cut 4 bases from V and 5 bases from J, with 15 bases between. From germline, CDR1 is LNHDA and CDR2 SQIVND (reference sequence). This CDR3 is built from 14 residues. CDR3 nucleotides: TGTGCCAGTAGTAAGGGACTCCGGGACCACGAGCAGTACTTC. This codes for CASSKGLRDHEQYF.

The V and J genes are TRBV5-4 and TRBJ2-5, with TRBD1 matching 7 bases. The trim removed 1 base at V and 1 base at J, leaving 4 bases unmatched. Germline V gives CDR1 SGHNT, CDR2 YYREEE (reference sequence). The CDR3 totals 15 residues. In nucleotides, the CDR3 is TGTGCCAGCAGCTTGTTGTCAGGGGGCCAAGAGACCCAGTACTTC. Amino acids: CASSLLSGGQETQYF. Drawing the rest from reference TRBV5-4 and TRBJ2-5, the complete variable domain is ETGVTQSPTHLIKTRGQQVTLRCSSQSGHNTVSWYQQALGQGPQFIFQYYREEENGRGNFPPRFSGLQFPNYSSELNVNALELDDSALYLCASSLLSGGQETQYFGPGTRLLVL.

This clonotype was seen a few times. The rearrangement joins TRBV15 to TRBJ2-7; D gene ambiguous. The V end lost 0 bases, the J end lost 4 bases, and 4 bases lay between the germline ends. The CDR3 covers 12 residues. CDR1 LNHNV and CDR2 YYDKDF come from the germline V gene (reference sequence). The chain's CDR3 is CATSRDRYEQYF. CDR3 nucleotides: TGTGCCACCAGCAGAGATAGGTACGAGCAGTACTTC.

J is TRBJ2-7 and V is TRBV3-1; 14 bases map to TRBD2. The CDR3 spans 18 residues. Germline loops: CDR1 LGHDT, CDR2 YNNKEL (reference sequence). V shed 3 bases, J shed 1 base, and the junction held 8 bases outside the gene matches. In nucleotides, the CDR3 is TGTGCCAGCAGCCAGGAGACTAGCGGGAGGGCTAAGTCCTACGAGCAGTACTTC. It yields the protein CASSQETSGRAKSYEQYF.

The V and J genes are TRBV6-5 and TRBJ2-6; D unclear. Germline V gene data show CDR1 as MNHEY and CDR2 as SVGAGI. The CDR3 covers 15 residues. Trimming took 7 bases from V and 2 from J, leaving 12 bases between them. CDR3 DNA sequence: TGTGCCAGCACCACAGACCCCCCTGGGGCCAACGTCCTGACTTTC. Protein product: CASTTDPPGANVLTF.

The rearrangement links TRBV23-1 to TRBJ1-6; TRBD1 agrees at 7 bases. TRBV23-1 is an ORF; its function is uncertain. V shed 4 bases, J shed 9 bases, and the junction held 3 bases outside the gene matches. This CDR3 is built from 13 residues. The CDR3 DNA sequence: TGCGCCAGCAGTCCCCAGGGGGGTTCACCCCTCCACTTT. It codes for CASSPQGGSPLHF.

V gene TRBV29-1 combines with J gene TRBJ2-1; D not resolved. The length of the CDR3 is 15 residues. Between the trimmed V and J ends, which lost 7 bases and 4 bases, there was a span of 20 bases. The germline gives CDR1 SQVTM, CDR2 ANQGSEA. CDR3 sequence reads: CSADGSIERYNEQFF. The CDR3 DNA reads TGCAGCGCGGACGGATCCATAGAGAGATACAATGAGCAGTTCTTC.

The chain joins TRBV3-1 to TRBJ2-5, with D possibly TRBD2 on 6 matching bases. The CDR3 totals 14 residues. CDR1 is LGHDT, CDR2 YNNKEL, per germline (reference sequence). V was pared by 8 bases and J by 2 bases, with 15 bases between. CDR3: CASGPAGQQETQYF. The CDR3 bases are TGTGCCAGCGGACCAGCGGGTCAACAAGAGACCCAGTACTTC.

The chain has TRBV20-1 and TRBJ1-1; the D is unclear. This CDR3 is 12 amino acids long. The ends were cut back, 7 bases at V and 4 bases at J, with 13 bases in the middle. CDR1 is DFQATT, CDR2 SNEGSKA, per germline (reference sequence). CDR3 residues: CSVIPDGTEAFF. CDR3 DNA sequence: TGCAGTGTAATACCCGACGGCACTGAAGCTTTCTTT.

The V gene is TRBV29-1, the J gene TRBJ2-7; D gene uncertain. There are 12 residues in the CDR3. Germline CDR1 and CDR2: SQVTM and ANQGSEA. Trimming shortened V by 5 bases and J by 0 bases, and 8 bases separated the two germline ends. The CDR3 region has the DNA TGCAGCGTTTCTAGGAGCTCCTACGAGCAGTACTTC. This translates into CSVSRSSYEQYF.

The chain carries TRBV6-4 and TRBJ2-1, with TRBD2 as a possible D gene (6 bases). This CDR3 contains 11 residues. The germline CDR1 and CDR2 sequences are MRHNA and SNTAGT. The V gene lost 6 bases and the J gene lost 11 bases, with 11 bases spanning the gap. The CDR3 bases are TGTGCCAGCAGCTCGGGAGATCAGCAGTTCTTC. This encodes CASSSGDQQFF.

The chain has TRBV7-2 and TRBJ1-2; D remains unclear. Germline V gives CDR1 SGHTA, CDR2 FQGNSA. The CDR3 totals 13 residues. Between the trimmed V and J ends, which lost 3 bases and 6 bases, there was a span of 11 bases. DNA of the CDR3: TGTGCCAGCAGCTTCGCGAGGGAAAATGGCTACACCTTC. Translated: CASSFARENGYTF.

V and J are TRBV27 and TRBJ2-7; TRBD1 matches at 8 bases. V shed 5 bases and J 6 bases; nucleotides not matched to a gene: 12. Per germline, CDR1 MNHEY and CDR2 SMNVEV (reference sequence). The CDR3 spans 15 residues. The DNA for the CDR3 is TGTGCCAGCAGTCCCCGTGACAGGGGACTTTCCGAGCAGTACTTC. Its translation is CASSPRDRGLSEQYF.

The rearrangement uses TRBV5-4 and TRBJ2-2, with D possibly being TRBD2 (5 bases). Trimming took off 0 bases at V and 10 bases at J, with 13 bases between the two ends. Germline loops: CDR1 SGHNT, CDR2 YYREEE (reference sequence). The CDR3 is made up of 14 amino acids. The CDR3, as DNA: TGTGCCAGCAGCTTGGAGGAGGTCTTAGAGGAGCTGTTTTTT. Amino acids: CASSLEEVLEELFF.

The chain combines TRBV9 with TRBJ1-4; 8 bases line up with TRBD1. This CDR3 comprises 14 residues. After removal of 3 bases from V and 7 bases from J, the junction contained 5 bases not matched to a gene. Per the germline V gene, CDR1 is SGDLS and CDR2 is YYNGEE. The CDR3 reads CASSDRTGSEKLFF. The CDR3 coding sequence is TGTGCCAGCAGCGATAGGACAGGGAGTGAAAAACTGTTTTTT.

This chain uses TRBV13 with TRBJ2-2; D not resolved. Germline CDR1 is PRHDT and CDR2 is FYEKMQ (reference sequence). Trimming removed 4 bases at V and 2 bases at J, with 8 bases between. The CDR3 loop spans 14 amino acids. CDR3 bases: TGTGCCAGCAGCTCCGACGGAAACACCGGGGAGCTGTTTTTT. It yields the protein CASSSDGNTGELFF.

V usage is TRBV12-3 or TRBV12-4 and J usage is TRBJ2-3, with D tentatively TRBD2 (6 bases). The CDR3 covers 13 residues. The V end lost 7 bases, the J end lost 2 bases, and 10 bases lay between the germline ends. Written as DNA, the CDR3 is TGTGCCAGCACTCGGGAGAACACAGATACGCAGTATTTT. The encoded protein is CASTRENTDTQYF.

This chain joins TRBV13 and TRBJ2-7, with a weak D call TRBD2 (6 bases). CDR1 and CDR2 (germline): PRHDT, FYEKMQ (reference sequence). The CDR3 is 12 residues long. V shed 8 bases and J shed 11 bases, with 19 bases lying between them. This CDR3 is CASQNAGKSKYF. Written as DNA, the CDR3 is TGTGCCAGCCAAAATGCGGGGAAGTCCAAGTACTTC.

The genes are TRBV20-1 and TRBJ1-5; weak D call: TRBD1 (5 bases). The length of the CDR3 is 13 residues. Trimming took 7 bases from V and 5 from J, leaving 15 bases between them. In germline, CDR1 is DFQATT, CDR2 SNEGSKA (reference sequence). The chain's CDR3 is CSVKTGSYQPQHF. The CDR3 DNA reads TGCAGTGTTAAAACAGGCTCCTATCAGCCCCAGCATTTT.

This chain connects TRBV28 to TRBJ2-7; unclear D gene. Germline lookup yields CDR1 MDHEN and CDR2 SYDVKM. The CDR3 spans 12 residues. The V end was cut by 4 bases, the J end by 7 bases, with 11 bases between. The CDR3 is CASSSLLGEQYF. In nucleotides, the CDR3 is TGTGCCAGCAGTTCCCTGTTGGGGGAGCAGTACTTC. The full variable domain, in which reference TRBV28 and TRBJ2-7 provide the parts outside the CDR3, is DVKVTQSSRYLVKRTGEKVFLECVQDMDHENMFWYRQDPGLGLRLIYFSYDVKMKEKGDIPEGYSVSREKKERFSLILESASTNQTSMYLCASSSLLGEQYFGPGTRLTVT.

The chain is built from TRBV7-2 and TRBJ1-1; TRBD1 matches 7 bases. This CDR3 region has 12 residues. Germline CDR1 reads SGHTA; CDR2 reads FQGNSA. Trimming removed 3 bases from V and 9 bases from J; junction bases left unmatched: 4. The CDR3 protein is CASSLRQGQAFF. As DNA, the CDR3 is TGTGCCAGCAGCTTGCGACAGGGACAAGCTTTCTTT.

The rearrangement uses TRBV4-1 and TRBJ1-3, with 10 bases that match TRBD1. The CDR3 loop spans 15 amino acids. CDR1 and CDR2 from the germline V gene are MGHRA and YSYEKL. With V trimmed by 2 bases and J by 5 bases, 3 bases remained unmatched. The CDR3 DNA is TGCGCCAGCAGCCAACCGGGACAGGGGAGAAACACCATATATTTT. Translated, it gives CASSQPGQGRNTIYF.

The chain uses TRBV19 and TRBJ2-1; no clear D. CDR1 LNHDA and CDR2 SQIVND come from the germline V gene (reference sequence). This CDR3 comprises 15 residues. The V end lost 6 bases, the J end lost 15 bases, and 27 bases lay between the germline ends. CDR3 sequence: CASSNPLVGRVVSFF. CDR3 DNA sequence: TGTGCCAGTAGCAACCCCCTAGTTGGACGTGTTGTGTCGTTCTTC.

This chain connects TRBV7-9 to TRBJ2-7; 8 nucleotides align to TRBD2. Germline V gives CDR1 SEHNR, CDR2 FQNEAQ (reference sequence). Trimming cost V 4 bases and J 3 bases; bases outside gene matches: 17. The CDR3 is made up of 18 amino acids. The CDR3 region is CASSSRFYKRETFYEQYF. The CDR3 nucleotides read TGTGCCAGCAGCTCCAGATTCTATAAGCGGGAGACGTTCTACGAGCAGTACTTC.

The chain joins TRBV11-2 to TRBJ2-5; D uncertain. This CDR3 is built from 14 residues. The V gene's germline CDR1 is SGHAT and CDR2 FQNNGV. The germline V and J ends were trimmed by 2 bases and 5 bases, with 12 bases remaining between them. For the CDR3, the DNA is TGTGCCAGCAGCTTAAGAGGTTATGAGGAGACCCAGTACTTC. Translating it yields CASSLRGYEETQYF.